The present T cell receptor beta chain was sequenced within a study of control samples from healthy donors and cancer patients (TCRdb year 2020). Notes on this clone: The clone's antigen remains unknown. No much larger clonotype is one base removed from it; base qualities were not supplied.

Libraries came from the immunoSEQ multiplex PCR assay. TCRdb limited this immuneACCESS table to in-frame rearrangements with V and J called. A share of clones is missing; checked studies link under half to unresolved V genes, and the rest is unexplained. The sample contains tens of thousands of clones, 90% to 95% of them found a single time. The ten largest clones capture around 16% of the sample. The CDR3 has 18 amino acids, counting the end cysteine and phenylalanine. Just the 54-base CDR3 DNA is kept, in frame starting at base 1. The germline V gene (reference sequence) supplies CDR1 MNHEY and CDR2 SMNVEV. Unmatched junction bases come to 12, with V trimmed by 5 bases and J by 0 bases.

This sequence was found in a man aged 25 to 45 in good health. The sample consisted of blood. The chain is assembled from TRBV27 and TRBJ2-4; 8 middle bases align to TRBD2. DNA sequence: TGTGCCAGCAGTCCCAGCGGGGGTGGAGTGCTAGCCAAAAACATTCAGTACTTC. It codes for CASSPSGGGVLAKNIQYF.